This TCR beta chain was captured in a study of patients and donors after allogeneic stem cell transplantation. TCRdb reprocessed the RT-PCR reads via MiXCR and lists one record per CDR3 protein. This table has roughly 960,000 distinct CDR3 sequences, more than 15% appearing once. CDR3 length: 13 amino acids. V gave up 7 bases and J gave up 5 bases, with 14 bases separating them. Germline CDR1 reads LGHDT; CDR2 reads YNNKEL (reference sequence). This clonotype has more than one count but fewer than ten. The chain carries TRBV3-1 and TRBJ1-1, with no clear D. The sequence was collected from a human donor who was either an allogeneic HSCT recipient or a stem cell or donor lymphocyte infusion donor (not recorded which). It is not recorded whose cells these are; they may come from a transplant donor. The specimen sequenced was blood, either unsorted or a sorted T cell fraction (not recorded which). The CDR3 loop is CASIGNLGTEAFF. In DNA, the CDR3 is TGTGCCAGCATTGGGAATCTGGGGACTGAAGCTTTCTTT.